The following is a TCR beta chain sequence with its context. The antigen is not known. Assay used: immunoSEQ multiplex PCR; TCRdb lists only in-frame clones, some missing. The sample shows some 150,000 clones, approximately 90% of them seen only once. CDR1 and CDR2 from the germline V gene are MNHEY and SVGEGT. The V end was cut by 3 bases, the J end by 2 bases, with 7 bases between. This CDR3 has 13 amino acids. These data come from a study of T cell responses to AZD1222 COVID-19 vaccine. Regarding the study as a whole: Donors skewed white British and female; clonal diversity was possibly underestimated. Spike-specific TCR breadth rose after two AZD1222 doses, and depth rose as well.

The TCR was taken from an adult in good health. This sample comprised peripheral blood, obtained on day 0 of AZD1222 vaccination. This chain uses TRBV6-2 or TRBV6-3 with TRBJ2-5; D remains unclear. In DNA, the CDR3 is TGTGCCAGCAGTTATTTTGGTCAAGAGACCCAGTACTTC. Protein: CASSYFGQETQYF.